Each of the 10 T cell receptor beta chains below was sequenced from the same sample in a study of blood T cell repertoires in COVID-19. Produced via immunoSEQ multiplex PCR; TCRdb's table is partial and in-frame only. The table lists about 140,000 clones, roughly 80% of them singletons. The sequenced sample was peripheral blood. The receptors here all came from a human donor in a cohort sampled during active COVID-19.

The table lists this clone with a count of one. CDR3 protein: CASTAGTGSQPQHF. DNA of the CDR3: TGTGCCAGCACGGCCGGGACAGGGTCCCAGCCCCAGCATTTT. The V gene is TRBV2, the J gene TRBJ1-5, with 9 bases identical to TRBD1. With V trimmed by 7 bases and J by 7 bases, 8 bases remained unmatched. This CDR3 is 14 amino acids long. Germline-derived CDR1 and CDR2 are SNHLY and FYNNEI.

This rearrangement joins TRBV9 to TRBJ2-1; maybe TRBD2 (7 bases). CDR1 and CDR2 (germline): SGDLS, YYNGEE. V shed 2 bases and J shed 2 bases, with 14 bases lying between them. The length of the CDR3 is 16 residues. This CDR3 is CASSVLTGGPYNEQFF. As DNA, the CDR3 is TGTGCCAGCAGCGTGCTCACGGGGGGCCCCTACAATGAGCAGTTCTTC.

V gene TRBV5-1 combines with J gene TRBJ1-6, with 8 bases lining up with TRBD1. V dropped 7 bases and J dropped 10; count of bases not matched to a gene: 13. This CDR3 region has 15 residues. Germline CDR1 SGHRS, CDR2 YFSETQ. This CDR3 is CASSRAGTGGSPLHF. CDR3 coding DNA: TGCGCCAGCTCGAGGGCCGGGACAGGAGGATCACCCCTCCACTTT.

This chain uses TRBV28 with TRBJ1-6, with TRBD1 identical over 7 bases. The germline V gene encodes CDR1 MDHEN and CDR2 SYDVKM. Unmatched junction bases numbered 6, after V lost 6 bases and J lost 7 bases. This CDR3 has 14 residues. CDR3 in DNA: TGTGCCAGCAGGGCACAGGGGTGGAATTCACCCCTCCACTTT. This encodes CASRAQGWNSPLHF.

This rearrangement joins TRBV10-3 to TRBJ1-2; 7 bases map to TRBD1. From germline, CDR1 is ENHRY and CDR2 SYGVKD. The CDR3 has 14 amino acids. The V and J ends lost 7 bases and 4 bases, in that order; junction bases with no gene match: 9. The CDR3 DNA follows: TGTGCCATCAAAGACAGACAGGGCGTCTATGGCTACACCTTC. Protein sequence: CAIKDRQGVYGYTF.

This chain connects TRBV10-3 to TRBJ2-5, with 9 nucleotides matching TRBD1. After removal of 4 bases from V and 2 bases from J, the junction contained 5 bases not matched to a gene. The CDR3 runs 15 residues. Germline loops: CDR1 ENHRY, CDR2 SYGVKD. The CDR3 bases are TGTGCCATCAGTGGGGGACAGGGCTATCAAGAGACCCAGTACTTC. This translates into CAISGGQGYQETQYF.

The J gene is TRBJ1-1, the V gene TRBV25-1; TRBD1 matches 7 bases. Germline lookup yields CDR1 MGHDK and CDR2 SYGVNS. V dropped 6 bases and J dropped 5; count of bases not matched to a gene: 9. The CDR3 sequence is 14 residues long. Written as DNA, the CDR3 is TGTGCCAGCAGGGAGACAGGGTGGTGGACTGAAGCTTTCTTT. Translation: CASRETGWWTEAFF. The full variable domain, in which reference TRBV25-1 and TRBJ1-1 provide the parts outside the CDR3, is EADIYQTPRYLVIGTGKKITLECSQTMGHDKMYWYQQDPGMELHLIHYSYGVNSTEKGDLSSESTVSRIRTEHFPLTLESARPSHTSQYLCASRETGWWTEAFFGQGTRLTVV.

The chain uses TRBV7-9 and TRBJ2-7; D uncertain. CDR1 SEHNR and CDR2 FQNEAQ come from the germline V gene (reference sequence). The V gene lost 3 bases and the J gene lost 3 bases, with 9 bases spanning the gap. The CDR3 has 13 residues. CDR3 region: CASSFSGSYEQYF. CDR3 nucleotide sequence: TGTGCCAGCAGCTTCTCTGGCAGCTACGAGCAGTACTTC.

CDR3 sequence reads: CASSPTTSGGADEQYF. CDR3 DNA sequence: TGTGCCAGCAGCCCTACGACTAGCGGGGGGGCGGACGAGCAGTACTTC. The rearrangement uses TRBV4-2 and TRBJ2-7; 14 bases map to TRBD2. Trimming at V came to 4 bases and at J to 5 bases, leaving 7 bases not matched to a gene. The CDR3 is made up of 16 amino acids. The germline V gene encodes CDR1 LGHNA and CDR2 YNFKEQ.

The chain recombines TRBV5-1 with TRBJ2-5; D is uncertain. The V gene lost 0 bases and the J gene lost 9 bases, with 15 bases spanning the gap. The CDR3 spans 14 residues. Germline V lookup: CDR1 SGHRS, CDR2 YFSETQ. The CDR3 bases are TGCGCCAGCAGCTTGGCGGCAGGCAGCAGGCCCCAGTACTTC. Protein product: CASSLAAGSRPQYF.